This TCR beta chain was profiled in a study of blood T cell repertoires in COVID-19. Turning to the study itself: COVID-19 samples collected from the United States, Italy and Spain covered acute and convalescent phases.

This clone was seen just once. Germline CDR1 reads SGHDT; CDR2 reads YYEEEE. V lost 4 bases to trimming and J lost 7 bases; unmatched junction nucleotides: 6. The CDR3 covers 13 residues. Method: immunoSEQ multiplex PCR; TCRdb's copy keeps in-frame clones and lacks some. In the table there are roughly 68,000 clones, approximately 88% of which are singletons. This TCR was recovered from an older woman with COVID-19, enrolled during active disease. The sample consisted of peripheral blood. The V call is TRBV5-6, the J call TRBJ1-1, with 8 bases matching TRBD1. CDR3 loop: CASSGQGPSEAFF. The DNA for the CDR3 is TGTGCCAGCAGCGGACAGGGCCCCAGTGAAGCTTTCTTT.